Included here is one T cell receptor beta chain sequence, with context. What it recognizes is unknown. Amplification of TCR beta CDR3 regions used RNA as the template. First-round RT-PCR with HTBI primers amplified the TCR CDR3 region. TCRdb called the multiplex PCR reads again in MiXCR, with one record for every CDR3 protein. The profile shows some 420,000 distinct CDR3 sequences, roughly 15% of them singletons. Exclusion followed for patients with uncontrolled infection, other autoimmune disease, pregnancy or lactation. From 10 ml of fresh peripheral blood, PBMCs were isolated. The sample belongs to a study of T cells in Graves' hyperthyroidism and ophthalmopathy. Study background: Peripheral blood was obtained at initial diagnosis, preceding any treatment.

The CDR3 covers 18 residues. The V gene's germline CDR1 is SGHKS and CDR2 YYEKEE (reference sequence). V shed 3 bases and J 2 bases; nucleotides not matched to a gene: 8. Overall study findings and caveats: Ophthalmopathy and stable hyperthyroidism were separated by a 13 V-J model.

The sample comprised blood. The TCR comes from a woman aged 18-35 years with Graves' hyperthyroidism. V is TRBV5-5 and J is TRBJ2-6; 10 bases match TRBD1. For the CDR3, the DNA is TGTGCCAGCAGCTCCATGACCGGGACAGGGGCTGGGGCCAACGTCCTGACTTTC. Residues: CASSSMTGTGAGANVLTF.